A selection of T cell receptor beta chains follows, all from one sample in a study of early stage breast cancer tumors. The repertoire was sequenced with immunoSEQ multiplex PCR; TCRdb's copy has only in-frame clones and lacks some. The table lists under 45,000 clones, around 70% of them singletons. The material sequenced was blood. These TCRs come from a person in their fifties or sixties with breast cancer. The CDR3 runs from the conserved cysteine through the conserved F or W. The D gene is left open where the match is weak. Some rows mark clone size as missing; the rest say once, few, many or name a class of expanded clone.

J | V | size | D | CDR3 | DNA
TRBJ1-1 | TRBV6-4 | . | . | CASSEQTDTEAFF | TGTGCCAGCAGTGAACAGACAGACACTGAAGCTTTCTTT
TRBJ2-3 | TRBV28 | once | . | CASSLGGSTDTQYF | TGTGCCAGCAGTTTGGGGGGATCCACAGATACGCAGTATTTT
TRBJ2-3 | TRBV10-1 | . | . | CASSRVAEGGGTQYF | TGCGCCAGCAGTCGGGTAGCGGAGGGAGGAGGTACGCAGTATTTT
TRBJ2-2 | TRBV7-3 | . | TRBD2 | CASSSRSGGSAGELFF | TGTGCCAGCAGCTCCCGGTCGGGCGGGAGTGCCGGGGAGCTGTTTTTT
TRBJ2-5 | TRBV9 | . | TRBD2 | CASSGGEILTSGGEETRYF | TGTGCCAGCAGCGGAGGGGAAATTTTGACTAGCGGGGGAGAAGAGACCCGGTACTTC
TRBJ2-1 | TRBV5-6 | . | . | CASSLREDYNEQFF | TGTGCCAGCAGCCTGAGGGAAGATTACAATGAGCAGTTCTTC
TRBJ1-5 | TRBV18 | . | TRBD1 | CASSPSTGKAQPQHF | TGTGCCAGCTCACCTTCGACAGGGAAGGCTCAGCCCCAGCATTTT
TRBJ1-1 | TRBV6-5 | . | TRBD1 | CASSQTGGGRTEAFF | TGTGCCAGCAGCCAGACAGGGGGCGGTCGGACTGAAGCTTTCTTT
TRBJ2-3 | TRBV5-1 | . | TRBD2 | CASTLGLARADTQYF | TGCGCCAGCACACTGGGACTAGCGCGGGCAGATACGCAGTATTTT
TRBJ2-7 | TRBV7-5 | . | . | CARIETGLHEQYF | TGTGCCAGAATCGAGACAGGGCTCCACGAGCAGTACTTC
TRBJ2-7 | TRBV19 | . | TRBD2 | CASSFTSGSYEQYF | TGTGCCAGTAGCTTTACTAGCGGGAGCTACGAGCAGTACTTC
TRBJ2-1 | TRBV7-2 | . | TRBD2 | CASSSRTSGGDQVF | TGTGCCAGCAGCTCCAGGACTAGCGGGGGGGATCAGGTCTTC
TRBJ1-2 | TRBV19 | . | . | CASKGAGGYTF | TGTGCCAGTAAGGGCGCGGGGGGCTACACCTTC
TRBJ2-7 | TRBV25-1 | . | . | CASSESRREQYF | TGTGCCAGCAGTGAATCCCGGAGGGAGCAGTACTTC
TRBJ2-1 | TRBV2 | . | TRBD2 | CASRTSGSQANEQFF | TGTGCCAGCCGGACTAGCGGGAGCCAGGCCAATGAGCAGTTCTTC
TRBJ2-7 | TRBV6-1 | medium-sized | TRBD1 | CATSDRDPYEQYF | TGTGCCACCTCCGACAGGGATCCCTACGAGCAGTACTTC
TRBJ2-5 | TRBV11-2 | . | . | CASSLSYLAVKETQYF | TGTGCCAGCAGCCTGTCCTACTTAGCGGTGAAAGAGACCCAGTACTTC
TRBJ1-2 | TRBV19 | . | . | CASNDGLFPYTF | TGTGCCAGTAACGATGGGCTGTTCCCCTACACCTTC
TRBJ1-5 | TRBV11-2 | . | TRBD1 | CASSLVARTGTNQPQHF | TGTGCCAGCAGCTTAGTCGCCCGGACAGGGACTAATCAGCCCCAGCATTTT
TRBJ2-1 | TRBV6-1 | . | TRBD2 | CASSAGTSGSYNEQFF | TGTGCCAGCAGTGCCGGGACTAGCGGGAGTTACAATGAGCAGTTCTTC
TRBJ2-2 | TRBV7-8 | . | TRBD2 | CASSLVAGGANTGELFF | TGTGCCAGCAGCTTAGTAGCGGGAGGCGCGAACACCGGGGAGCTGTTTTTT
TRBJ2-5 | TRBV10-2 | . | TRBD1 | CASGTGTLETQYF | TGCGCCAGCGGGACAGGCACGTTAGAGACCCAGTACTTC
TRBJ2-3 | TRBV5-1 | . | TRBD2 | CASSLVGRVEDTQYF | TGCGCCAGCAGCTTGGTGGGGAGGGTTGAGGATACGCAGTATTTT